These 9 T cell receptor beta chains originate from one sample sequenced in a study of cytomegalovirus exposure and HLA in healthy donors. 60 Vbeta and 13 Jbeta primers were used in PCR. Sequencing used immunoSEQ multiplex PCR; TCRdb keeps in-frame clones, though not all of them. The data hold around 120,000 clones, with more than 60% observed a single time. The sequencing sample was made of PBMCs. These TCRs come from a woman aged 40 to 55 in good health and CMV-seropositive.

This rearrangement joins TRBV18 to TRBJ2-7; no clear D gene. The germline V gene encodes CDR1 KGHSH and CDR2 LQKENI. The CDR3 runs to 14 residues. The V end lost 3 bases, the J end lost 4 bases, and 13 bases lay between the germline ends. CDR3 bases: TGTGCCAGCTCACCCGACCTAGAAACGTACGAGCAGTACTTC. Translation: CASSPDLETYEQYF. The full variable domain, with the rest looked up from reference TRBV18 and TRBJ2-7, is NAGVMQNPRHLVRRRGQEARLRCSPMKGHSHVYWYRQLPEEGLKFMVYLQKENIIDESGMPKERFSAEFPKEGPSILRIQQVVRGDSAAYFCASSPDLETYEQYFGPGTRLTVT.

This chain uses TRBV7-9 with TRBJ2-5; the match to TRBD1 covers 10 bases. The J call may be incorrect, as the DNA end agrees better with TRBJ2-7. CDR1 SEHNR and CDR2 FQNEAQ come from the germline V gene (reference sequence). CDR3 length: 17 residues. The CDR3 is CASSLGDRGLSSYEQYF. The DNA for the CDR3 is TGTGCCAGCAGCTTAGGGGACAGGGGATTAAGCTCCTACGAGCAGTACTTC.

This chain joins TRBV9 and TRBJ2-7, with D possibly TRBD1 on 7 matching bases. The CDR3 is made up of 12 amino acids. V lost 4 bases and J lost 6, with 11 bases in between. Germline V gives CDR1 SGDLS, CDR2 YYNGEE. Here the CDR3 reads CASSLQGGEQYF. The CDR3 DNA sequence: TGTGCCAGCAGCCTTCAGGGGGGCGAGCAGTACTTC.

The V call is TRBV11-3, the J call TRBJ2-7; 14 bases are shared with TRBD2. Germline V lookup: CDR1 SGHNT, CDR2 YENEEA. V was clipped by 5 bases and J by 0 bases; unmatched bases: 3. The CDR3 sequence is 16 residues long. Here the CDR3 DNA reads TGTGCCAGCAGCCCAGGGACTAGCGGGAGCTCCTACGAGCAGTACTTC. It codes for CASSPGTSGSSYEQYF. The whole variable domain, remainder taken from reference TRBV11-3 and TRBJ2-7, is EAGVVQSPRYKIIEKKQPVAFWCNPISGHNTLYWYLQNLGQGPELLIRYENEEAVDDSQLPKDRFSAERLKGVDSTLKIQPAELGDSAVYLCASSPGTSGSSYEQYFGPGTRLTVT.

V is TRBV7-8 and J is TRBJ1-2, with a tentative D call TRBD1 (6 bases). This CDR3 has 13 residues. V lost 5 bases and J lost 8, with 15 bases in between. Germline CDR1 reads SGHVS; CDR2 reads FQNEAQ. The CDR3 is CASSPGGGVGYTF. Here the CDR3 DNA reads TGTGCCAGCAGCCCGGGGGGGGGCGTAGGCTACACCTTC.

The table lists this clone with a count of one. CDR3 nucleotides: TGTGCCAGCTCACCTCGACCTATGGGACAGGGCTCTGGAAACACCATATATTTT. It is translated as CASSPRPMGQGSGNTIYF. The rearrangement joins TRBV18 to TRBJ1-3; 9 bases are shared with TRBD1. The CDR3 consists of 18 residues. The V segment lost 3 bases and the J segment 0 bases; nucleotides outside the gene matches: 9. CDR1 and CDR2 (germline): KGHSH, LQKENI.

The gene calls are TRBV5-1 and TRBJ2-7; 8 bases match TRBD1. Germline V gene sequence: CDR1 SGHRS, CDR2 YFSETQ. The CDR3 contains 18 residues. V gave up 5 bases and J gave up 2 bases; unmatched junction bases: 18. CDR3 residues: CASRFGGQVTLSTYEQYF. As DNA, the CDR3 is TGCGCCAGCAGGTTCGGGGGACAGGTTACTCTTTCTACCTACGAGCAGTACTTC.

V usage is TRBV19 and J usage is TRBJ2-1, with 15 positions matching TRBD2. The CDR3 spans 17 residues. The germline gives CDR1 LNHDA, CDR2 SQIVND (reference sequence). J gave up 9 bases and V 6 bases, and 12 bases lay outside the gene matches. CDR3 nucleotide sequence: TGTGCCAGTAGAGGGGGACTAGCGGGAGGAGAGGCGGGTGAGCAGTTCTTC. This codes for CASRGGLAGGEAGEQFF.

The chain employs TRBV7-8 and TRBJ2-7; D might be TRBD1 (6 bases). Germline V CDR1 and CDR2: SGHVS, FQNEAQ. The V gene lost 5 bases and the J gene lost 1 base, with 9 bases spanning the gap. CDR3 size: 13 residues. The CDR3 is CASSRQVSYEQYF. In DNA, the CDR3 is TGTGCCAGCAGCCGACAGGTTTCCTACGAGCAGTACTTC.